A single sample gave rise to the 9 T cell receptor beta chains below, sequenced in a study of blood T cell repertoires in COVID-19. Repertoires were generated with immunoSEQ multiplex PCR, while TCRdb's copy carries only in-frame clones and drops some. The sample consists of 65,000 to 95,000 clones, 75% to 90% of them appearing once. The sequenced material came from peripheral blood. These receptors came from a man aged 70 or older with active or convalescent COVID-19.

CDR3 sequence (DNA): TGTGCCAGCAGTTTAATGGGGCCTAGGTGGGGCTACACCTTC. Its translation is CASSLMGPRWGYTF. The chain carries TRBV28 and TRBJ1-2; TRBD1 is a possible D gene (5 bases). Trimming took off 2 bases at V and 8 bases at J, with 15 bases between the two ends. Per the germline V gene, CDR1 is MDHEN and CDR2 is SYDVKM. The CDR3 sequence is 14 residues long.

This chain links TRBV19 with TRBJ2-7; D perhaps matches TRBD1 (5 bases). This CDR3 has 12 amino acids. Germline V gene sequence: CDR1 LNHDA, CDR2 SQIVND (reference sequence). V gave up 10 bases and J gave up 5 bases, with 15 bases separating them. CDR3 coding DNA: TGTGCCACCCGGCAAGGGGCCCACGAGCAGTACTTC. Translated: CATRQGAHEQYF.

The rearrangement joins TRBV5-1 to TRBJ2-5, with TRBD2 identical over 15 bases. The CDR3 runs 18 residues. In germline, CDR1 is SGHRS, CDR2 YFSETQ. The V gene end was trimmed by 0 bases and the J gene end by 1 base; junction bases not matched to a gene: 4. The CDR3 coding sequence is TGCGCCAGCAGCTTGGGGACTAGCGGGGGGGTATCCCAAGAGACCCAGTACTTC. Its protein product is CASSLGTSGGVSQETQYF.

As DNA, the CDR3 is TGTGCCAGCAGTGGAACCCTAGCGGGGTCCTACAATGAGCAGTTCTTC. Its translation: CASSGTLAGSYNEQFF. V usage is TRBV25-1 and J usage is TRBJ2-1; 9 bases are shared with TRBD2. Germline-derived CDR1 and CDR2 are MGHDK and SYGVNS. The V segment lost 4 bases and the J segment 1 base; nucleotides outside the gene matches: 5. The CDR3 has 16 amino acids.

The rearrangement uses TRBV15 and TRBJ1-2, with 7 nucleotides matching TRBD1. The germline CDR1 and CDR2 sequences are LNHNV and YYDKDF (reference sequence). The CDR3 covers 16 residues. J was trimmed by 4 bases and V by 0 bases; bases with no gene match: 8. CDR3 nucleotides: TGTGCCACCAGCAGAGATCTGACAGGGCAACTCTATGGCTACACCTTC. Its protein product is CATSRDLTGQLYGYTF.

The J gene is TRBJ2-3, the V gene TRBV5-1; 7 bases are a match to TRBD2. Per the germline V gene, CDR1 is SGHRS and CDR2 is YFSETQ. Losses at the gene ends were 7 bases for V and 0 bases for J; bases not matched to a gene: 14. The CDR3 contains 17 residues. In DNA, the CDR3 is TGCGCCAGCTCCGGTGGTACGGGGGGACCTAGCACAGATACGCAGTATTTT. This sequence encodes CASSGGTGGPSTDTQYF. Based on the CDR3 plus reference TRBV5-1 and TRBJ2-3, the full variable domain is KAGVTQTPRYLIKTRGQQVTLSCSPISGHRSVSWYQQTPGQGLQFLFEYFSETQRNKGNFPGRFSGRQFSNSRSEMNVSTLELGDSALYLCASSGGTGGPSTDTQYFGPGTRLTVL.

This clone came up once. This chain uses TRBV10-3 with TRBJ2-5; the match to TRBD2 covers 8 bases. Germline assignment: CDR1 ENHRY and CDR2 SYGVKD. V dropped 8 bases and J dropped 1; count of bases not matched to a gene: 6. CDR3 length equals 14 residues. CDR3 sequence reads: CAIGGGPFQETQYF. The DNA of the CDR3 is TGTGCCATCGGCGGGGGGCCGTTCCAAGAGACCCAGTACTTC.

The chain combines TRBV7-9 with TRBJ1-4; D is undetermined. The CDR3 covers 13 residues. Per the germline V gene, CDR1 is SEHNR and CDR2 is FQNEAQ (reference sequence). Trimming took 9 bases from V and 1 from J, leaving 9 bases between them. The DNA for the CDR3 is TGTGCCAGTACGGAGAAAACTAATGAAAAACTGTTTTTT. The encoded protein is CASTEKTNEKLFF.

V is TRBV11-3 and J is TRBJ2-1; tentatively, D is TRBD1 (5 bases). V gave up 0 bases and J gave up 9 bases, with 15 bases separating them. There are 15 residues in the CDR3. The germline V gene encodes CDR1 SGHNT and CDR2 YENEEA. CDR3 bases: TGTGCCAGCAGCTTAGAAGGGGCCGTAAGTTCTGAGCAGTTCTTC. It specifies CASSLEGAVSSEQFF.